This T cell receptor beta chain was retrieved from a study of identifying expanded T cells in peripheral blood. Study observations and caveats: Approximately 1.1 clones differed between technical replicates, versus approximately 17 and 20 over time. Across healthy donors, higher total template counts meant significantly greater roughly 2-week count variance.

TCRdb's copy holds only in-frame clones and misses some; the assay was immunoSEQ multiplex PCR. The repertoire holds about 100,000 clones, 88% seen once, with 5.5% to 6.5% in the top ten. The CDR3 length is 14 residues. Germline V gives CDR1 SGDLS, CDR2 YYNGEE. Trimming took off 0 bases at V and 8 bases at J, with 9 bases between the two ends. A note on this clone: The antigen is unknown.

The receptor's source is a person between 18 and 75 years old in good health. The sample consisted of blood. This sequence joins TRBV9 and TRBJ1-6, with D unresolved. The CDR3 coding sequence is TGTGCCAGCAGCGTAGCATTACAAGATTCACCCCTCCACTTT. Protein sequence: CASSVALQDSPLHF.